A single sample gave rise to the 12 T cell receptor beta chains below, sequenced in a study of radiotherapy plus CTLA-4 blockade in lung cancer (dated by TCRdb to the late 2010s). Library preparation employed the immunoSEQ multiplex PCR assay. TCRdb limited this immuneACCESS table to in-frame rearrangements with V and J called. A share of clones is missing; checked studies link under half to unresolved V genes, and the rest is unexplained. This sample is represented by tens of thousands of clones; over 75% of them were singletons. More than 12% of the sample is taken by the ten largest. Sequencing was performed on peripheral blood, taken from a patient treated with radiotherapy plus ipilimumab. The receptor set was obtained from a human donor with non-small cell lung cancer that progressed on radiotherapy plus ipilimumab.

The V gene is TRBV7-2, the J gene TRBJ2-7; D unresolved. The V end was cut by 3 bases, the J end by 5 bases, with 8 bases between. Per germline, CDR1 SGHTA and CDR2 FQGNSA. The CDR3 has 12 amino acids. The CDR3 protein is CASSFYVHEQYF. CDR3 nucleotides: TGTGCCAGCAGCTTCTACGTACACGAGCAGTACTTC.

The chain combines TRBV27 with TRBJ2-3, with 8 positions matching TRBD1. This CDR3 is 14 amino acids long. CDR1 MNHEY and CDR2 SMNVEV come from the germline V gene (reference sequence). Trimming cost V 3 bases and J 6 bases; bases outside gene matches: 5. Here the CDR3 reads CASSFCRGRDTQYF. Here the CDR3 DNA reads TGTGCCAGCAGTTTTTGCAGGGGGCGGGATACGCAGTATTTT.

This chain joins TRBV9 and TRBJ1-1; D perhaps matches TRBD1 (5 bases). The CDR3 sequence is 14 residues long. Per germline, CDR1 SGDLS and CDR2 YYNGEE. V lost 2 bases to trimming and J lost 4 bases, with 12 bases between them. The CDR3 is CASSVTGGITEAFF. The CDR3 DNA reads as TGTGCCAGCAGCGTCACAGGAGGGATCACTGAAGCTTTCTTT.

This clone was observed a few times. The V call is TRBV5-6, the J call TRBJ1-2; D remains ambiguous. This CDR3 has 14 amino acids. V lost 1 base and J lost 4, with 11 bases in between. Germline values: CDR1 SGHDT, CDR2 YYEEEE. CDR3 amino acids: CASSLTPPGYGYTF. In DNA, the CDR3 is TGTGCCAGCAGCTTGACACCTCCCGGCTATGGCTACACCTTC. The whole variable domain, filled in from reference TRBV5-6 and TRBJ1-2, reads DAGVTQSPTHLIKTRGQQVTLRCSPKSGHDTVSWYQQALGQGPQFIFQYYEEEERQRGNFPDRFSGHQFPNYSSELNVNALLLGDSALYLCASSLTPPGYGYTFGSGTRLTVV.

The chain joins TRBV29-1 to TRBJ1-5; the D is unclear. Germline CDR1 SQVTM, CDR2 ANQGSEA. With 4 bases removed from V and 0 bases from J, the gap between germline ends came to 4 bases. The CDR3 totals 12 residues. CDR3: CSVADSNQPQHF. DNA of the CDR3: TGCAGCGTTGCGGATAGCAATCAGCCCCAGCATTTT.

A single count supports this clone. V and J are TRBV11-2 and TRBJ2-2; D call uncertain. V lost 4 bases to trimming and J lost 5 bases, with 8 bases between them. This CDR3 comprises 13 residues. Germline V lookup: CDR1 SGHAT, CDR2 FQNNGV. The CDR3 loop reads CASSSAGTGELFF. CDR3 coding DNA: TGTGCCAGCAGCTCTGCCGGAACCGGGGAGCTGTTTTTT.

The chain links TRBV15 to TRBJ2-7, with TRBD1 identical over 7 bases. V gave up 0 bases and J gave up 4 bases; unmatched junction bases: 3. CDR1 is LNHNV and CDR2 is YYDKDF in the germline V gene (reference sequence). The CDR3 loop spans 14 amino acids. Here the CDR3 DNA reads TGTGCCACCAGCAGAGAAAGGGGGCGGTACGAGCAGTACTTC. Its protein product is CATSRERGRYEQYF. The full variable domain, its missing parts supplied by reference TRBV15 and TRBJ2-7, is DAMVIQNPRYQVTQFGKPVTLSCSQTLNHNVMYWYQQKSSQAPKLLFHYYDKDFNNEADTPDNFQSRRPNTSFCFLDIRSPGLGDTAMYLCATSRERGRYEQYFGPGTRLTVT.

The chain links TRBV7-2 to TRBJ2-7; 12 bases line up with TRBD1. V trimming: 5 bases; J trimming: 5 bases; junction bases outside the gene matches: 4. CDR1 and CDR2 from the germline V gene are SGHTA and FQGNSA. The CDR3 length is 14 residues. CDR3 loop: CASSRDRGQDEQYF. The CDR3 region has the DNA TGTGCCAGCAGCCGGGACAGGGGGCAGGACGAGCAGTACTTC.

The chain links TRBV6-5 to TRBJ2-1; the D gene is possibly TRBD1 (6 bases). Germline V gene sequence: CDR1 MNHEY, CDR2 SVGAGI. The CDR3 has 15 amino acids. V gave up 6 bases and J gave up 0 bases, with 12 bases separating them. The CDR3 DNA is TGTGCCAGCAGACGAACAGGGAGCTCCTACAATGAGCAGTTCTTC. Its protein product is CASRRTGSSYNEQFF.

This chain links TRBV4-2 with TRBJ2-3, with TRBD2 matching over 11 bases. In germline, CDR1 is LGHNA, CDR2 YNFKEQ. V shed 1 base, J shed 5 bases, and the junction held 8 bases outside the gene matches. The CDR3 is 17 amino acids. CDR3 amino acids: CASSQGSLAGGKDTQYF. CDR3 bases: TGTGCCAGCAGCCAAGGGTCTCTAGCGGGGGGAAAAGATACGCAGTATTTT.

The chain links TRBV4-2 to TRBJ1-1; no clear D. Germline V gene data show CDR1 as LGHNA and CDR2 as YNFKEQ. The germline V and J ends were trimmed by 0 bases and 0 bases, with 14 bases remaining between them. This CDR3 has 17 amino acids. Here the CDR3 DNA reads TGTGCCAGCAGCCAAGATGGAAGGATATCCCTGAACACTGAAGCTTTCTTT. Translating it yields CASSQDGRISLNTEAFF.

The V and J genes are TRBV9 and TRBJ2-2; TRBD1 might be the D (6 bases). The CDR3 is made up of 15 amino acids. Germline V gives CDR1 SGDLS, CDR2 YYNGEE. Trimming shortened V by 4 bases and J by 2 bases, and 12 bases separated the two germline ends. CDR3 protein: CASSSGHANTGELFF. In DNA form, the CDR3 reads TGTGCCAGCAGCTCGGGACACGCTAACACCGGGGAGCTGTTTTTT. Full variable domain (outside the CDR3, taken from reference TRBV9 and TRBJ2-2): DSGVTQTPKHLITATGQRVTLRCSPRSGDLSVYWYQQSLDQGLQFLIQYYNGEERAKGNILERFSAQQFPDLHSELNLSSLELGDSALYFCASSSGHANTGELFFGEGSRLTVL.